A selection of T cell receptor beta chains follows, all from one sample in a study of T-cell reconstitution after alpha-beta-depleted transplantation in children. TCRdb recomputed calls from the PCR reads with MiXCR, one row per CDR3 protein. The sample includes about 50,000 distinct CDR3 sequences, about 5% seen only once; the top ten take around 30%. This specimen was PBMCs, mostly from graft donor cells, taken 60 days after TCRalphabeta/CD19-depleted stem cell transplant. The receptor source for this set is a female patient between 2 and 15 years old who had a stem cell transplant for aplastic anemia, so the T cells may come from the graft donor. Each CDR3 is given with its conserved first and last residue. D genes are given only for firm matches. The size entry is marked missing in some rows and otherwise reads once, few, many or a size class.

CDR3aa: CASSLGGVTWDTQYF
CDR3nt: TGTGCCAGCAGCTTAGGGGGGGTCACTTGGGATACGCAGTATTTT
d_gene: .
v_gene: TRBV7-2
j_gene: TRBJ2-3
abundance: many

CDR3aa: CASSLTGTGPSPQYF
CDR3nt: TGTGCCAGCAGCTTAACGGGGACAGGGCCGAGTCCGCAGTATTTT
d_gene: TRBD1
v_gene: TRBV7-3
j_gene: TRBJ2-3
abundance: many

CDR3aa: CASSLGHRGNTGELFF
CDR3nt: TGTGCCAGCAGTCTAGGACACCGAGGCAACACCGGGGAGCTGTTTTTT
d_gene: .
v_gene: TRBV27
j_gene: TRBJ2-2
abundance: many

CDR3aa: CASSSPGPSGTEAFF
CDR3nt: TGTGCCAGCAGCTCCCCCGGGCCTTCGGGGACTGAAGCTTTCTTT
d_gene: .
v_gene: TRBV7-8
j_gene: TRBJ1-1
abundance: few

CDR3aa: CASSLDRQGESGYTF
CDR3nt: TGTGCCAGCAGTTTAGATAGGCAGGGCGAAAGTGGCTACACCTTC
d_gene: .
v_gene: TRBV12-3/TRBV12-4
j_gene: TRBJ1-2
abundance: many

CDR3aa: CASSEMRVGSSYNEQFF
CDR3nt: TGTGCCAGCAGTGAAATGCGGGTCGGTAGCTCCTACAATGAGCAGTTCTTC
d_gene: .
v_gene: TRBV6-1
j_gene: TRBJ2-1
abundance: many

CDR3aa: CASSLAGMNTEAFF
CDR3nt: TGTGCCAGCAGCTTAGCTGGGATGAACACTGAAGCTTTCTTT
d_gene: .
v_gene: TRBV7-9
j_gene: TRBJ1-1
abundance: many

CDR3aa: CASSLEAGGAYNEQFF
CDR3nt: TGTGCCAGCAGCTTAGAGGCGGGAGGTGCCTACAATGAGCAGTTCTTC
d_gene: TRBD2
v_gene: TRBV7-6
j_gene: TRBJ2-1
abundance: few

CDR3aa: CSARDFRQGVAYGYTF
CDR3nt: TGCAGTGCTAGAGATTTTCGACAGGGAGTGGCCTATGGCTACACCTTC
d_gene: TRBD1
v_gene: TRBV20-1
j_gene: TRBJ1-2
abundance: few

CDR3aa: CASRGNRLQETQYF
CDR3nt: TGCGCCAGCAGGGGGAACAGACTTCAAGAGACCCAGTACTTC
d_gene: .
v_gene: TRBV5-1
j_gene: TRBJ2-5
abundance: many

CDR3aa: CASSHRQGTYYGYTF
CDR3nt: TGCGCCAGCAGCCATAGACAGGGGACATACTATGGCTACACCTTC
d_gene: TRBD1
v_gene: TRBV5-1
j_gene: TRBJ1-2
abundance: .

CDR3aa: CASSQVKQDRPQETQYF
CDR3nt: TGTGCCAGCAGCCAAGTGAAGCAAGACAGGCCGCAAGAGACCCAGTACTTC
d_gene: .
v_gene: TRBV3-1
j_gene: TRBJ2-5
abundance: .

CDR3aa: CSARGRALQETQYF
CDR3nt: TGCAGTGCTAGAGGAAGGGCCCTCCAAGAGACCCAGTACTTC
d_gene: .
v_gene: TRBV20-1
j_gene: TRBJ2-5
abundance: many

CDR3aa: CASSLENSPLHF
CDR3nt: TGTGCCAGCAGTTTGGAAAATTCACCCCTCCACTTT
d_gene: .
v_gene: TRBV27
j_gene: TRBJ1-6
abundance: .

CDR3aa: CASSPRGGNRNEQFF
CDR3nt: TGCGCCAGCAGCCCACGGGGGGGGAATCGCAATGAGCAGTTCTTC
d_gene: TRBD2
v_gene: TRBV5-1
j_gene: TRBJ2-1
abundance: many

CDR3aa: CSVELNQVDTQYF
CDR3nt: TGCAGCGTTGAACTAAATCAAGTCGATACGCAGTATTTT
d_gene: .
v_gene: TRBV29-1
j_gene: TRBJ2-3
abundance: many

CDR3aa: CASSLVAEQFF
CDR3nt: TGTGCCAGCAGTCTGGTCGCCGAGCAGTTCTTC
d_gene: .
v_gene: TRBV12-3/TRBV12-4
j_gene: TRBJ2-1
abundance: many

CDR3aa: CASSYVARIYNEQFF
CDR3nt: TGTGCCAGCAGTTACGTTGCTAGGATCTACAATGAGCAGTTCTTC
d_gene: .
v_gene: TRBV6-5
j_gene: TRBJ2-1
abundance: many

CDR3aa: CASSFGQGAAIEQYF
CDR3nt: TGTGCCAGCAGCTTCGGACAGGGGGCAGCAATCGAGCAGTACTTC
d_gene: TRBD1
v_gene: TRBV5-4
j_gene: TRBJ2-7
abundance: many

CDR3aa: CASKGQGDNSPLHF
CDR3nt: TGTGCCAGCAAGGGACAGGGAGATAATTCACCCCTCCACTTT
d_gene: TRBD1
v_gene: TRBV25-1
j_gene: TRBJ1-6
abundance: .

CDR3aa: CASSQLSLGAGAFF
CDR3nt: TGTGCCAGCAGCCAGCTCAGCCTTGGCGCGGGGGCTTTCTTT
d_gene: .
v_gene: TRBV3-1
j_gene: TRBJ1-1
abundance: few

CDR3aa: CASTITPENIQYF
CDR3nt: TGTGCCAGCACCATAACACCAGAAAACATTCAGTACTTC
d_gene: .
v_gene: TRBV11-2
j_gene: TRBJ2-4
abundance: many

CDR3aa: CASSFGRSSYEQYF
CDR3nt: TGCGCCAGCAGCTTTGGCAGGAGCTCCTACGAGCAGTACTTC
d_gene: .
v_gene: TRBV5-1
j_gene: TRBJ2-7
abundance: many

CDR3aa: CASSLFRNSYEQYF
CDR3nt: TGTGCCAGCAGTTTATTTAGGAACTCCTACGAGCAGTACTTC
d_gene: .
v_gene: TRBV27
j_gene: TRBJ2-7
abundance: many

CDR3aa: CASSLSLGISGANVLTF
CDR3nt: TGTGCCAGCAGTTTAAGTCTCGGGATCTCTGGGGCCAACGTCCTGACTTTC
d_gene: .
v_gene: TRBV12-3/TRBV12-4
j_gene: TRBJ2-6
abundance: many

CDR3aa: CASSSAYGYTF
CDR3nt: TGTGCCAGCAGTTCGGCGTATGGCTACACCTTC
d_gene: .
v_gene: TRBV28
j_gene: TRBJ1-2
abundance: few

CDR3aa: CATSREGTGEQKLFF
CDR3nt: TGTGCCACCAGCAGAGAAGGCACAGGGGAACAAAAACTGTTTTTT
d_gene: TRBD1
v_gene: TRBV15
j_gene: TRBJ1-4
abundance: many

CDR3aa: CATSDSGGRLQETQYF
CDR3nt: TGTGCCACCAGTGATTCAGGCGGGAGACTCCAAGAGACCCAGTACTTC
d_gene: TRBD2
v_gene: TRBV24-1
j_gene: TRBJ2-5
abundance: .

CDR3aa: CASSLLAGGHKQFF
CDR3nt: TGTGCCAGCAGTTTACTAGCGGGAGGGCATAAGCAGTTCTTC
d_gene: TRBD2
v_gene: TRBV28
j_gene: TRBJ2-1
abundance: medium-sized

CDR3aa: CAVGSTEAFF
CDR3nt: TGTGCCGTCGGGTCCACTGAAGCTTTCTTT
d_gene: .
v_gene: TRBV3-1
j_gene: TRBJ1-1
abundance: .

CDR3aa: CSASGRHEQYF
CDR3nt: TGCAGTGCTAGTGGACGACACGAGCAGTACTTC
d_gene: .
v_gene: TRBV20-1
j_gene: TRBJ2-7
abundance: many

CDR3aa: CSAYSWGGRTDTQYF
CDR3nt: TGCAGTGCTTACTCTTGGGGGGGGCGAACAGATACGCAGTATTTT
d_gene: .
v_gene: TRBV20-1
j_gene: TRBJ2-3
abundance: many

CDR3aa: CASSFTQGAGAEAFF
CDR3nt: TGTGCCAGCAGTTTTACCCAGGGGGCCGGAGCTGAAGCTTTCTTT
d_gene: TRBD1
v_gene: TRBV12-3/TRBV12-4
j_gene: TRBJ1-1
abundance: many

CDR3aa: CASSLTGLAGVHEQYF
CDR3nt: TGTGCCAGCAGCTTAACAGGGCTAGCGGGAGTGCACGAGCAGTACTTC
d_gene: TRBD2
v_gene: TRBV7-3
j_gene: TRBJ2-7
abundance: many

CDR3aa: CASSHNPDSKETQYF
CDR3nt: TGTGCCAGCAGCCATAACCCTGACAGCAAAGAGACCCAGTACTTC
d_gene: .
v_gene: TRBV5-6
j_gene: TRBJ2-5
abundance: many

CDR3aa: CASSRQPTTYRTGNEKLFF
CDR3nt: TGTGCCAGCAGTCGCCAACCTACAACTTACAGGACAGGGAATGAAAAACTGTTTTTT
d_gene: TRBD1
v_gene: TRBV12-3/TRBV12-4
j_gene: TRBJ1-4
abundance: .

CDR3aa: CASSPNAGQGQTQYF
CDR3nt: TGTGCCAGCAGCCCCAATGCAGGACAGGGACAGACCCAGTACTTC
d_gene: TRBD1
v_gene: TRBV9
j_gene: TRBJ2-5
abundance: many

CDR3aa: CASSLYRNQPQHF
CDR3nt: TGTGCCAGCAGCCTGTACAGGAATCAGCCCCAGCATTTT
d_gene: .
v_gene: TRBV7-8
j_gene: TRBJ1-5
abundance: many

CDR3aa: CASRESTDTQYF
CDR3nt: TGTGCCAGCAGGGAATCCACAGATACGCAGTATTTT
d_gene: .
v_gene: TRBV6-1
j_gene: TRBJ2-3
abundance: many